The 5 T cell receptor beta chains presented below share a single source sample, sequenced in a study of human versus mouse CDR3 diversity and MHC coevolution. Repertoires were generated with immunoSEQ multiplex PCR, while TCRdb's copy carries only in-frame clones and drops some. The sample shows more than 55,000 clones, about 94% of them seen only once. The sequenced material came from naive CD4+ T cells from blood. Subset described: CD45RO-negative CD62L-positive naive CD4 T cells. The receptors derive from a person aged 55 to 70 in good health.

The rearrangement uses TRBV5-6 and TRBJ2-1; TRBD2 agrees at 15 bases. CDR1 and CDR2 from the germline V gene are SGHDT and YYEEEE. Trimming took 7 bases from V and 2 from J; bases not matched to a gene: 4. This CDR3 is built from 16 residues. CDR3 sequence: CASEGTSGRTYNEQFF. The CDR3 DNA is TGTGCCAGCGAAGGGACTAGCGGGAGGACCTACAATGAGCAGTTCTTC. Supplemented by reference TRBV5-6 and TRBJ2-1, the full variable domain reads DAGVTQSPTHLIKTRGQQVTLRCSPKSGHDTVSWYQQALGQGPQFIFQYYEEEERQRGNFPDRFSGHQFPNYSSELNVNALLLGDSALYLCASEGTSGRTYNEQFFGPGTRLTVL.

CDR3 residues: CASSPLDTLLWNEQFF. The CDR3 DNA is TGTGCCAGCAGCCCCCTGGACACCCTCCTATGGAATGAGCAGTTCTTC. The chain couples TRBV7-3 to TRBJ2-1, with D perhaps matching TRBD1 (5 bases). Looked up from germline, CDR1 is SGHTA and CDR2 is FQGTGA. V was shortened by 5 bases and J by 7 bases, with 21 bases between the two germline ends. The CDR3 has 16 residues.

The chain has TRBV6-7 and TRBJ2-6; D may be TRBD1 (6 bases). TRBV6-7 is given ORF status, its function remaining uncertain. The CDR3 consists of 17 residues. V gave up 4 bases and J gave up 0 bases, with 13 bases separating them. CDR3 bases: TGTGCCAGCAGTTCCGGCCTCAGGGGCTCTGGGGCCAACGTCCTGACTTTC. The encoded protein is CASSSGLRGSGANVLTF.

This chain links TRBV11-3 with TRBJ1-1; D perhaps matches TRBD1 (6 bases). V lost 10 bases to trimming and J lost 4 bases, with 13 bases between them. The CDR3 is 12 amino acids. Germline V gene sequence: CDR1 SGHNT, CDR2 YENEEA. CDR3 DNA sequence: TGTGCCACCCAGAGGGGGAGCACTGAAGCTTTCTTT. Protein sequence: CATQRGSTEAFF.

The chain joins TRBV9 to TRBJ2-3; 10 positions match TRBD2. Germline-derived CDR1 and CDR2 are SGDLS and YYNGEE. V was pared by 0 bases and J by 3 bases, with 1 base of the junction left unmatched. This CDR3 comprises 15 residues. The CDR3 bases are TGTGCCAGCAGCGTAGCTAGCGGGGGTACAGATACGCAGTATTTT. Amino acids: CASSVASGGTDTQYF.